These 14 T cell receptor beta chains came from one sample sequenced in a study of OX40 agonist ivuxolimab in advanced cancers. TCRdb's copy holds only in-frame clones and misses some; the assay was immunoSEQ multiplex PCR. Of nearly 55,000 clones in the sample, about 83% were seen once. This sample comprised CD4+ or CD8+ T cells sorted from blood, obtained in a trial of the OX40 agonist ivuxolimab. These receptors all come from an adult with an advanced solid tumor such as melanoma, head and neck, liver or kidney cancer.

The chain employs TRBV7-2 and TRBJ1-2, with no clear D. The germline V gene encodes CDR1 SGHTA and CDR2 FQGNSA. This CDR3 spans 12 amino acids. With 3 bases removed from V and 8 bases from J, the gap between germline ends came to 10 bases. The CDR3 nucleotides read TGTGCCAGCAGCTTCCGGGCGAGCGGCTACACCTTC. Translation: CASSFRASGYTF.

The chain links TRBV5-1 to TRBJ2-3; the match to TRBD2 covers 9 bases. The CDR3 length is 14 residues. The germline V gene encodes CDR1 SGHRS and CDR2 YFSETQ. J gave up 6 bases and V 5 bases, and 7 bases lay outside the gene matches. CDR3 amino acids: CASRDSGSLDTQYF. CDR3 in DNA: TGCGCCAGCAGAGATAGCGGGAGTTTGGATACGCAGTATTTT.

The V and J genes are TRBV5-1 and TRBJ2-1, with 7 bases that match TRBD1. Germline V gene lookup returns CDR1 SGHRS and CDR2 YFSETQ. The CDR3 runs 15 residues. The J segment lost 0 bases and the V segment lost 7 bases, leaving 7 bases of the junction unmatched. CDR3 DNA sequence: TGCGCCAGCGGAATCAGGGACAGCTCCTACAATGAGCAGTTCTTC. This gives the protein CASGIRDSSYNEQFF.

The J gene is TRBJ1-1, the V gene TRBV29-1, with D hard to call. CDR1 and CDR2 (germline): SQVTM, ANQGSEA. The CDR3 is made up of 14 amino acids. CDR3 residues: CSAAEGRPNTEAFF. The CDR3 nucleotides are TGCAGTGCTGCGGAGGGTAGACCGAACACTGAAGCTTTCTTT.

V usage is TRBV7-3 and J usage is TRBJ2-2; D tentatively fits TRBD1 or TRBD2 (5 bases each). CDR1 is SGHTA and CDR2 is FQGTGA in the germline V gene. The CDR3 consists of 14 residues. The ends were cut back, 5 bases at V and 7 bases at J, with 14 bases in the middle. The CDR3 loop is CASSQGPIGGELFF. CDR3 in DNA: TGTGCCAGCAGCCAGGGACCAATTGGCGGGGAGCTGTTTTTT.

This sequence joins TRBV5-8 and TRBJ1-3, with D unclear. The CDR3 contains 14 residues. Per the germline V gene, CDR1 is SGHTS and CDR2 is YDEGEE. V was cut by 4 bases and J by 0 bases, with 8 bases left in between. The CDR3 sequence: CASSQDLSGNTIYF. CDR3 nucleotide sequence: TGTGCCAGCAGCCAGGACCTCTCTGGAAACACCATATATTTT.

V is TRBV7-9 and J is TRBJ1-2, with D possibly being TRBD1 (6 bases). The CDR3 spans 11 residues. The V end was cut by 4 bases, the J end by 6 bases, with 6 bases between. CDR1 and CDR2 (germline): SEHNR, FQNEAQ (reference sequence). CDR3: CASSSGDGYTF. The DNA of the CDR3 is TGTGCCAGCAGCTCAGGGGATGGCTACACCTTC.

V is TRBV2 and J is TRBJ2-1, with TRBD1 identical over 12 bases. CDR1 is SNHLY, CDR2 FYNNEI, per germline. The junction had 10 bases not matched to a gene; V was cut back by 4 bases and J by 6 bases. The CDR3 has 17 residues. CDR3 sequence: CASSVPGQGARTNEQFF. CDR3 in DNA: TGTGCCAGCAGTGTCCCGGGACAGGGGGCTAGGACCAATGAGCAGTTCTTC. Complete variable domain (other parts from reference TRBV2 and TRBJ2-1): EPEVTQTPSHQVTQMGQEVILRCVPISNHLYFYWYRQILGQKVEFLVSFYNNEISEKSEIFDDQFSVERPDGSNFTLKIRSTKLEDSAMYFCASSVPGQGARTNEQFFGPGTRLTVL.

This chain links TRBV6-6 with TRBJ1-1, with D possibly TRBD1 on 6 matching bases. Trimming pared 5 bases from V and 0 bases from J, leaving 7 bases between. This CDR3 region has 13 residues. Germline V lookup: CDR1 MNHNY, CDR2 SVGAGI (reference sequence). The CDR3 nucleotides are TGTGCCAGCAGTAGGGGGGTGAACACTGAAGCTTTCTTT. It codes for CASSRGVNTEAFF.

As DNA, the CDR3 is TGCGCCAGCAGCTTGGCCGGGACAGCGGTACAAGAGACCCAGTACTTC. Translated: CASSLAGTAVQETQYF. The chain has TRBV5-1 and TRBJ2-5, with 7 positions matching TRBD1. In germline, CDR1 is SGHRS, CDR2 YFSETQ. After removal of 0 bases from V and 2 bases from J, the junction contained 7 bases not matched to a gene. This CDR3 comprises 16 residues.

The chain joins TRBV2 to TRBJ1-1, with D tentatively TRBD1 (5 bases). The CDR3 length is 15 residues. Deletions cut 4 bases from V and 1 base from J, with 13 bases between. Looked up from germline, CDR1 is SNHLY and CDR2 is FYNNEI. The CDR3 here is CASSVEVGQNTEAFF. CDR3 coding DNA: TGTGCCAGCAGTGTGGAGGTAGGACAGAACACTGAAGCTTTCTTT.

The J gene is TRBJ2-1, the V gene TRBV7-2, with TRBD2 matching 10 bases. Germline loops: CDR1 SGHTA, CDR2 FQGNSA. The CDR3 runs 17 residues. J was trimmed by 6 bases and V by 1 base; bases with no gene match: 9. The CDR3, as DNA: TGTGCCAGCAGCTTAGAACGCCTAGCGGGAGTAATCAATGAGCAGTTCTTC. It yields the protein CASSLERLAGVINEQFF.

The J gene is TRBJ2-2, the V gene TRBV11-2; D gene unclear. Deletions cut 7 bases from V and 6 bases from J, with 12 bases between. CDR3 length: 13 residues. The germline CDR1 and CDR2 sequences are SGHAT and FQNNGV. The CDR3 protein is CASTSTASGELFF. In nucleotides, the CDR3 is TGTGCCAGCACCTCGACCGCGTCCGGGGAGCTGTTTTTT.

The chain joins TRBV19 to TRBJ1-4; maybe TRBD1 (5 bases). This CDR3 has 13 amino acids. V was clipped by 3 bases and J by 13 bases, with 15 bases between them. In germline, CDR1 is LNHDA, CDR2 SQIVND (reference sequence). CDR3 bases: TGTGCCAGTAGTATCTCGGGGTTAGGGGTACTGTTTTTT. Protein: CASSISGLGVLFF.